A single TCR beta chain is shown here with its context. The target antigen is unknown. Germline V lookup: CDR1 LNHDA, CDR2 SQIVND (reference sequence). CDR3 size: 11 residues. V lost 10 bases to trimming and J lost 4 bases, with 10 bases between them. These data originate in a study of CD8+CD57+ T cells in acquired aplastic anemia. Study-wide background: CD4+ and CD8+ cells, once sorted, gave DNA averaging around 3.4 ug. Researchers reported that healthy donors averaged approximately 10 million reads for CD4+ cells. Regarding the study as a whole: Patients and controls had in common approximately 29 CD8+ CDR3 sequences. In CD8+ cells, Simpson's diversity showed no significant difference between patients and controls.

Genomic DNA templated the TCR beta VDJ and CDR3 profiling. TCRdb fed the reads into MiXCR, producing one record per CDR3 protein. The data show 40,000 to 50,000 distinct CDR3 sequences, around 70% seen once. The receptor's source is a human donor in good health, serving as a control. This chain links TRBV19 with TRBJ2-5, with D possibly TRBD1 on 6 matching bases. The sample consisted of sorted CD4+, CD8+, or CD8+CD57+ T cells (not recorded which) from PBMCs. The CDR3 DNA follows: TGTGCCACCAAACAGGGAGAGACCCAGTACTTC. It translates to CATKQGETQYF.